Listed below are T cell receptor beta chains from one sample, sequenced in a study of early T cells in non-severe SARS-CoV-2 infection. TCRdb called the 5' RACE reads again in MiXCR, with one record for every CDR3 protein. The sample consists of approximately 120,000 distinct CDR3 sequences, around 14% of them appearing once. Sequencing input: whole blood. These receptors were taken from an adult who was a healthcare worker with PCR-confirmed SARS-CoV-2 infection or an uninfected control (not recorded which). CDR3s include the opening cysteine and the closing phenylalanine or tryptophan. D genes are given only for firm matches. Only some rows state a clone size, as once, few, many or a class for expanded clones.

>NA|TRBV18|TRBJ2-3|NA
TGTGCCAGCTCGGGCGGAGTTTCGACCACAGATACGCAGTATTTT
CASSGGVSTTDTQYF
>few|TRBV30|TRBJ1-1|NA
TGTGCCTGGAGTGCACAAGGACAGACTGAAGCTTTCTTT
CAWSAQGQTEAFF
>few|TRBV7-6|TRBJ1-1|NA
TGTGCCAGCAGCCGTGACATCTTAAACACTGAAGCTTTCTTT
CASSRDILNTEAFF
>few|TRBV19|TRBJ2-1|TRBD2
TGTGCCAGTAGTTTATACTCCCGACTAGCGGGGGGGCGTGGGGAGCAGTTCTTC
CASSLYSRLAGGRGEQFF
>NA|TRBV29-1|TRBJ2-5|NA
TGCAGCCTAGGGTCTGAGACCCAGTACTTC
CSLGSETQYF
>many|TRBV13|TRBJ1-6|NA
TGTGCCAGCAGCTTAGGGGCAGGCAATTCACCCCTCCACTTT
CASSLGAGNSPLHF
>NA|TRBV11-2|TRBJ2-7|NA
TGTGCCAGCAGCTTATCCCCGGGCTATTACGAGCAGTACTTC
CASSLSPGYYEQYF
>few|TRBV5-4|TRBJ1-3|NA
TGTGCCAGCAGCCAGGGGAGCTCTGGAAACACCATATATTTT
CASSQGSSGNTIYF
>many|TRBV5-1|TRBJ2-2|NA
TGCGCCAGCAGCTTGGCACCGGGGCGCACCGGGGAGCTGTTTTTT
CASSLAPGRTGELFF
>NA|TRBV7-8|TRBJ2-2|TRBD1
TGTGCCAGCAGCTTAGCGGGGACAGGACAAGTGGGTACCGGGGAGCTGTTTTTT
CASSLAGTGQVGTGELFF
>NA|TRBV4-1|TRBJ1-4|TRBD1
TGCGCCAGCAGCTTCGGACAGGTTAATAATGAAAAACTGTTTTTT
CASSFGQVNNEKLFF
>few|TRBV20-1|TRBJ2-3|NA
TGCAGTGCTAGAGTTTGGGATTATACGCAGTATTTT
CSARVWDYTQYF
>NA|TRBV12-3/TRBV12-4|TRBJ2-2|TRBD2
TGTGCCAGCAGGTACAGCGGGGGAGCCACCGGGGAGCTGTTTTTT
CASRYSGGATGELFF
>many|TRBV29-1|TRBJ2-2|NA
TGCAGCGTTGAGAACACCGGGGAGCTGTTTTTT
CSVENTGELFF
>few|TRBV18|TRBJ1-1|NA
TGTGCCAGCTCACCGGCGGGGATGGGGGCCGCTTTCTTT
CASSPAGMGAAFF
>NA|TRBV4-1|TRBJ2-7|NA
TGCGCCAGCAGCCAAGGCGGGGGCCTGTCCTACGAGCAGTACTTC
CASSQGGGLSYEQYF
>few|TRBV30|TRBJ2-7|TRBD1
TGTGCCTGGAGACCGGGACAGGCCTACGAGCAGTACTTC
CAWRPGQAYEQYF
>NA|TRBV10-3|TRBJ2-5|NA
TGTGCCATCAGTGAGGGGATGAAGGGACCGCAAGAGACCCAGTACTTC
CAISEGMKGPQETQYF
>NA|TRBV7-9|TRBJ2-1|NA
TGTGCCAGCAGCTGGAACTACGGGACCCGGAAGACCGATGAGCAGTTCTTC
CASSWNYGTRKTDEQFF
>NA|TRBV12-3/TRBV12-4|TRBJ2-2|NA
TGTGCCAGCAGTTTGATACTAGCTGGCACCGGGGAGCTGTTTTTT
CASSLILAGTGELFF
>NA|TRBV12-3/TRBV12-4|TRBJ1-2|NA
TGTGCCACCCTGGACAGTAACTATGGCTACACCTTC
CATLDSNYGYTF
>many|TRBV29-1|TRBJ1-1|NA
TGCAGCGTACTTATTAAGGACACTGAAGCTTTCTTT
CSVLIKDTEAFF